Given below is one T cell receptor (beta chain) in context. A far larger clone is just one base off, so this is likely a read error. V was pared by 4 bases and J by 1 base, with 1 base of the junction left unmatched. Germline loops: CDR1 SGHNT, CDR2 YYREEE (reference sequence). This CDR3 is 14 amino acids long. Original processing notes: Estimation of nucleated cell counts was performed using reference gene primer amplification. The data were produced by immunoSEQ multiplex PCR, yet TCRdb's version contains in-frame clones alone and is incomplete. The V and J calls and the clone size are those of that table, but D and trimming were determined from the DNA. Found here are 130,000 or so clones, about four fifths of them singletons; the top ten hold 12%. These data originate in a study of blood T cell repertoires in COVID-19. Study context: The United States, Italy and Spain were the sources of the acute and convalescent COVID-19 samples. From T cells, B-cell-depleted T cells, or PBMCs came the material, which was cDNA or gDNA.

The chain carries TRBV5-4 and TRBJ1-1; 10 positions agree with TRBD1. Sequenced sample: peripheral blood. The receptor's source is a human donor in a cohort sampled during active COVID-19. The CDR3 is CASSRDRGNTEAFF. DNA for the CDR3: TGTGCCAGCAGCAGGGACAGGGGGAACACTGAAGCTTTCTTT.